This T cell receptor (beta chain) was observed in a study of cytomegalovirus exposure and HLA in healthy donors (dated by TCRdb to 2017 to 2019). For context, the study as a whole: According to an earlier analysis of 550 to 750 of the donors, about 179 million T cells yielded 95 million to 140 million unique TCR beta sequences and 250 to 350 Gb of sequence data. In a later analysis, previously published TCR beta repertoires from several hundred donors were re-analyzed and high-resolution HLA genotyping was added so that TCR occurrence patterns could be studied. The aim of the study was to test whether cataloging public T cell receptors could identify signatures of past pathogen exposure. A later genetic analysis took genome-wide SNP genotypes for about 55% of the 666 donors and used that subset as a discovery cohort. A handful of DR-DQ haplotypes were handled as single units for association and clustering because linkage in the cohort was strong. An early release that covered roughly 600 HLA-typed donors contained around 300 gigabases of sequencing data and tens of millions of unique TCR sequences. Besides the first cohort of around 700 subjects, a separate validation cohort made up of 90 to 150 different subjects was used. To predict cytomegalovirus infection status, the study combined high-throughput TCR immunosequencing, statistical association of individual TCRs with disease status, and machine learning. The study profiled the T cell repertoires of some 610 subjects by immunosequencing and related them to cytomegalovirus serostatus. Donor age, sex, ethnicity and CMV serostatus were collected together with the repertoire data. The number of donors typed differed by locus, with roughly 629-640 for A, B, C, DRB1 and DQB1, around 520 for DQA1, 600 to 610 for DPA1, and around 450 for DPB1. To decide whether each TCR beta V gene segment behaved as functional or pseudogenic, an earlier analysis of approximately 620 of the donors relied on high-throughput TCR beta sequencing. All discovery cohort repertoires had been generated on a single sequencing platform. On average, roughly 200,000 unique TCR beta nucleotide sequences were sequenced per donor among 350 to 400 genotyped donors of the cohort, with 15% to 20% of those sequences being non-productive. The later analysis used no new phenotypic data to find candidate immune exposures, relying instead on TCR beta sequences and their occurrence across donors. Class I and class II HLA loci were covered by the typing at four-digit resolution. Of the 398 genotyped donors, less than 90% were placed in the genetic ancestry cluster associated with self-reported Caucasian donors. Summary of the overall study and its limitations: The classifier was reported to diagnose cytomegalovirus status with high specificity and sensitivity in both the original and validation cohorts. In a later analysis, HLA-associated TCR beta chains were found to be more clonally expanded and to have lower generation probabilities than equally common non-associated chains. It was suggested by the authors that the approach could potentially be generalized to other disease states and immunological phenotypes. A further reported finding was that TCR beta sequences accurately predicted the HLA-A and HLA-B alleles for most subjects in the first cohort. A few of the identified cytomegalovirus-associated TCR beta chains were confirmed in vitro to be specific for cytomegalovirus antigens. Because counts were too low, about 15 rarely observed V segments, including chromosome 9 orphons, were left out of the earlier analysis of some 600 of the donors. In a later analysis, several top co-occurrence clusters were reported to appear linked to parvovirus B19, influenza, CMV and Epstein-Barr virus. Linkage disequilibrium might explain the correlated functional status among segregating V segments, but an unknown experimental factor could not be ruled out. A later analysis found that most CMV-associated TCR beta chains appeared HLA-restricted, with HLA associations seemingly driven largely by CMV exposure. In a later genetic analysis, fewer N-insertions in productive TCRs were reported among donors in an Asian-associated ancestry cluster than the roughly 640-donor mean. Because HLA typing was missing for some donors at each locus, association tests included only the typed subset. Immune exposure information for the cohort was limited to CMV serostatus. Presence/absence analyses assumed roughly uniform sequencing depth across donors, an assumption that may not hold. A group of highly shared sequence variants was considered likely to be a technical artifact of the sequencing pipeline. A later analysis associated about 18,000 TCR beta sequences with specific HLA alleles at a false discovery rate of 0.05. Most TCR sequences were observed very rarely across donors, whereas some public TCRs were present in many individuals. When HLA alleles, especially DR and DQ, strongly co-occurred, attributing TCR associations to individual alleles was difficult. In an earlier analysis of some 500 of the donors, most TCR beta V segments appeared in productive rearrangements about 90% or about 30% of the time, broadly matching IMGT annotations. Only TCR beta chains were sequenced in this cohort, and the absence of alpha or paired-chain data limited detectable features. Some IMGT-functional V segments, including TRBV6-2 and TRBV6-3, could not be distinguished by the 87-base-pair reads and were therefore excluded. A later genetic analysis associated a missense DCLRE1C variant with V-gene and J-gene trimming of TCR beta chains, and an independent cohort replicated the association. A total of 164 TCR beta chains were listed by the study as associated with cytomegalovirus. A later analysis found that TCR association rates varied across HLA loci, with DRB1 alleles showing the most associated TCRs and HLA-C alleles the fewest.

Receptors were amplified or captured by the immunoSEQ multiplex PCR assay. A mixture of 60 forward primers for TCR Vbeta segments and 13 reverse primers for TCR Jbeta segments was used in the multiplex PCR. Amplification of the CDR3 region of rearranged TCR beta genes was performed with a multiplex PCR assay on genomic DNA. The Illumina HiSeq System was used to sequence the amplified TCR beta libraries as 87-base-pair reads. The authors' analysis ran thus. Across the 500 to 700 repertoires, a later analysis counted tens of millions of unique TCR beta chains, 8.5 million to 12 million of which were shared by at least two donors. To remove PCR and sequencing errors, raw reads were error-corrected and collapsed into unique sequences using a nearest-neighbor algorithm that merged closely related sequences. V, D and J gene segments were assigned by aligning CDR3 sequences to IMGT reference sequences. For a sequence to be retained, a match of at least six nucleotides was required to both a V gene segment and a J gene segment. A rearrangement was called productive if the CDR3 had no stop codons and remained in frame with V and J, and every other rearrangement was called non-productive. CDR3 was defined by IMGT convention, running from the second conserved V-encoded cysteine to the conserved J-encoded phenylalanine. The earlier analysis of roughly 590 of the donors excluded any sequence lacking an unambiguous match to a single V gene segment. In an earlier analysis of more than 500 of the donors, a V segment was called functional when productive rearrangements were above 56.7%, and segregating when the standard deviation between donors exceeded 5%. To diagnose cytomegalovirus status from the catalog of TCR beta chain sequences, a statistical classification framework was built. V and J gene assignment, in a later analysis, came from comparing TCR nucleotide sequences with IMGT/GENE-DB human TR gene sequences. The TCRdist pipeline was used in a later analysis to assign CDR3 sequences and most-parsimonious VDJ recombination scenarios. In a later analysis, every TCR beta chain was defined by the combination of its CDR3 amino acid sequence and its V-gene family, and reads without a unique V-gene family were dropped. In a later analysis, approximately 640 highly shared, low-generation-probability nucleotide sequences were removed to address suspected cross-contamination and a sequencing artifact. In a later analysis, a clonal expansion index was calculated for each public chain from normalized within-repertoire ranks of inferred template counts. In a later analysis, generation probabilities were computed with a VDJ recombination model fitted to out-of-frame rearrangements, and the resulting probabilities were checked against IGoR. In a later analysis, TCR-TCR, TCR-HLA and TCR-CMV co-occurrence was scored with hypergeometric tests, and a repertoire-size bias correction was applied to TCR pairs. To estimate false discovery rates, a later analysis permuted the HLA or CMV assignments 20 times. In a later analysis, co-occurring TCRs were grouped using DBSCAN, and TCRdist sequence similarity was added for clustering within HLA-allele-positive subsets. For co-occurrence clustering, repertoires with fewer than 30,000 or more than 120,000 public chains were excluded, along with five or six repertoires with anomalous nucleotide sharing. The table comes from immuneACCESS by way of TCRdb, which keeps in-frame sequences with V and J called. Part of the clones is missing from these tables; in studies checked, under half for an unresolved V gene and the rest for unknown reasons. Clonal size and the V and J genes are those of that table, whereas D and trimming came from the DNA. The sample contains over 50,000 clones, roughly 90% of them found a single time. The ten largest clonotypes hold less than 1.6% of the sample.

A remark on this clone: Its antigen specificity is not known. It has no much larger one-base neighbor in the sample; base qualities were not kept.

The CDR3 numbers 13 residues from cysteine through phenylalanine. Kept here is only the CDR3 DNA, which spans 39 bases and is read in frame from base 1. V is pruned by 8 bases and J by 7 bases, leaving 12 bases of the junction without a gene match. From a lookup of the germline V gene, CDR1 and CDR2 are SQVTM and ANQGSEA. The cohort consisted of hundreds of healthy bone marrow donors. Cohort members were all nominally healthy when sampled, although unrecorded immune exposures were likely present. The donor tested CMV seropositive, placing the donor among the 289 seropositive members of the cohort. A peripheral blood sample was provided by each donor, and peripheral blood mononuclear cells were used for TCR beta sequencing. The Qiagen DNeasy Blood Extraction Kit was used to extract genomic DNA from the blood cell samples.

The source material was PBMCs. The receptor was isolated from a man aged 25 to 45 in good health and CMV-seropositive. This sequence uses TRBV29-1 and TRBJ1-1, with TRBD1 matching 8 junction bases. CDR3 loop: CSTLTGVLGEAFF. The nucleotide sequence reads TGCAGCACCTTGACAGGGGTTCTAGGTGAAGCTTTCTTT. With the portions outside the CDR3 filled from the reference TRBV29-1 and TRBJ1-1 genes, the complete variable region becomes SAVISQKPSRDICQRGTSLTIQCQVDSQVTMMFWYRQQPGQSLTLIATANQGSEATYESGFVIDKFPISRPNLTFSTLTVSNMSPEDSSIYLCSTLTGVLGEAFFGQGTRLTVV.